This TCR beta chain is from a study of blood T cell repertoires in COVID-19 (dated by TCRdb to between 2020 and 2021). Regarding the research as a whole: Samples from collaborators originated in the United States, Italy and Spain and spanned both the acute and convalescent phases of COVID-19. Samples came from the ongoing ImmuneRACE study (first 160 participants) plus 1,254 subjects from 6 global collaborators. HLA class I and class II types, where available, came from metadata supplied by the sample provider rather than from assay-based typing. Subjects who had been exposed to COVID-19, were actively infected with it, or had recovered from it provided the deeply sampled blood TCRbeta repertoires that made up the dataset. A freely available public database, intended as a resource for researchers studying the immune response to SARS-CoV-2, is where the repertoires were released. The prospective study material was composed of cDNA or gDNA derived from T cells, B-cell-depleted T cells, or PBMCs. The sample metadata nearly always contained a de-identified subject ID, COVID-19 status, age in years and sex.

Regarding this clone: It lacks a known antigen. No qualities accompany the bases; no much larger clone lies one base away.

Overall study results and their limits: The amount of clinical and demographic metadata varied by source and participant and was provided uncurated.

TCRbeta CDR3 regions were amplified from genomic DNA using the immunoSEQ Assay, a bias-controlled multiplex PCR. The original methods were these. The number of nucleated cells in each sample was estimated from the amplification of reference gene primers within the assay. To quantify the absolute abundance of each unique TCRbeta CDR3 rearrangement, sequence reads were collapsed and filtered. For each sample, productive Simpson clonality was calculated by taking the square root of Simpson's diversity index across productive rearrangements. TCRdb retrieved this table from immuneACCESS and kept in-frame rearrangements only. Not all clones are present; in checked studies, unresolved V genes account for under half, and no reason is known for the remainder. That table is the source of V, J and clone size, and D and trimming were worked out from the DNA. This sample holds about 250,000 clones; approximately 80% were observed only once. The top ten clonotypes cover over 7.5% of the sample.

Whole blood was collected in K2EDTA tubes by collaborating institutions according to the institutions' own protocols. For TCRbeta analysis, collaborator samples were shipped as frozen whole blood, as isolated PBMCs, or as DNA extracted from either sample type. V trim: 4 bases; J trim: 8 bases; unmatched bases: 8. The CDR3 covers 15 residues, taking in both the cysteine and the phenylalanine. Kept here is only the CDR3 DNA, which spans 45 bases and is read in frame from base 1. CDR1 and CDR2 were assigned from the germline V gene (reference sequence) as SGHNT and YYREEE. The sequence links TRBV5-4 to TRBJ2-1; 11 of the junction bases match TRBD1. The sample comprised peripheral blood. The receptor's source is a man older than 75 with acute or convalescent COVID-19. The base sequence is TGTGCCAGCAGCGGCCGGACAGGGGGCTTGGATGAGCAGTTCTTC. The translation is CASSGRTGGLDEQFF.